This T cell receptor beta chain is drawn from a study of T cells in tumors after PD-1 blockade. Generated by immunoSEQ multiplex PCR, the TCRdb table keeps only in-frame clones and is missing some. The sample holds roughly 33,000 clones, over 75% seen once. The CDR3 sequence is 15 residues long. Germline lookup yields CDR1 SGDLS and CDR2 YYNGEE. V dropped 3 bases and J dropped 0; count of bases not matched to a gene: 3. This chain connects TRBV9 to TRBJ2-1; TRBD1 matches at 7 bases. This sequence was found in a human donor with basal cell carcinoma. Sequences were derived from PBMCs, sampled before anti-PD-1 treatment. As DNA, the CDR3 is TGTGCCAGCAGCGGAAAGGGGGCCTCCTACAATGAGCAGTTCTTC. Its translation: CASSGKGASYNEQFF.